The source of this TCR beta chain is a study of T cell responses to AZD1222 COVID-19 vaccine. V shed 2 bases and J 5 bases; nucleotides not matched to a gene: 10. This CDR3 has 16 residues. Germline CDR1 and CDR2: SGHAT and FQNNGV. Study-level points and caveats: Donors were largely white British and mainly female; clonal diversity was possibly underestimated.

Remarks on this clone: What it binds is not known.

This table comes from immunoSEQ multiplex PCR, and its TCRdb copy is limited to in-frame clones, with some not included. The sample lists roughly 110,000 clones; 70% to 90% were seen once. The chain combines TRBV11-2 with TRBJ1-1; TRBD1 matches at 8 bases. The material sequenced was peripheral blood, taken 28 days after the second AZD1222 dose. This receptor was obtained from an adult who received the AZD1222 COVID-19 vaccine. This CDR3 reads CASSLLGDRSKTEAFF. In DNA, the CDR3 is TGTGCCAGCAGCTTACTTGGGGACAGGAGCAAAACTGAAGCTTTCTTT.